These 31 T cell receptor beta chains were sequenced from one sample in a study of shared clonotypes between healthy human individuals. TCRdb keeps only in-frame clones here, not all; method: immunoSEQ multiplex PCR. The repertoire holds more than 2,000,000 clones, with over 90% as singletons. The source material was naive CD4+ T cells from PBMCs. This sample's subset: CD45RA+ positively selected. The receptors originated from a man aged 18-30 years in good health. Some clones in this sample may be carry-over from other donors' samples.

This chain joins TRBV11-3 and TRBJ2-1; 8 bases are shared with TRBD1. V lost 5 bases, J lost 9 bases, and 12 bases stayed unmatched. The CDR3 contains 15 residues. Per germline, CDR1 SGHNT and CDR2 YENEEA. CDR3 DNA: TGTGCCAGCAGCCGGGCGGGGCAGGGGGCGCGTGAGCAGTTCTTC. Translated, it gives CASSRAGQGAREQFF.

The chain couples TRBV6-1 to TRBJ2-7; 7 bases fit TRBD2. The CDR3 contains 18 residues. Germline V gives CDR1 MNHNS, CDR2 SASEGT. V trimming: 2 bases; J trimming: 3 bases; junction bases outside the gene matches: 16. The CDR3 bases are TGTGCCAGCAGTGAACGAGTGCGGTTGAGCGGGACCAGCTACGAGCAGTACTTC. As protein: CASSERVRLSGTSYEQYF.

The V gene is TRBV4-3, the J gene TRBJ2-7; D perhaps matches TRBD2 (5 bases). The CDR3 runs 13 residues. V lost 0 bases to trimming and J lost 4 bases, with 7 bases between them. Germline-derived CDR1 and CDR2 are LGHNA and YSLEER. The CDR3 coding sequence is TGCGCCAGCAGCCAAGAAAGGAGGTACGAGCAGTACTTC. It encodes CASSQERRYEQYF.

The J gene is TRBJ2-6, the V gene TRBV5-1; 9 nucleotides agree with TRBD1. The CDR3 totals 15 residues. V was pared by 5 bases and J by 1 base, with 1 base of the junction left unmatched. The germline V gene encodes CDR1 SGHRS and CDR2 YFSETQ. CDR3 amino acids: CASRDRGSGANVLTF. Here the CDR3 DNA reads TGCGCCAGCAGGGACAGGGGATCTGGGGCCAACGTCCTGACTTTC.

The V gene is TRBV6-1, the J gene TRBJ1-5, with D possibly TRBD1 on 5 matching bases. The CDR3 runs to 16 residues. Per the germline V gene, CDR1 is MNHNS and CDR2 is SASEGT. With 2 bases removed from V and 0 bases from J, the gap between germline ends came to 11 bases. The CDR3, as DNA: TGTGCCAGCAGTGAATCCAGGGCCTATAGCAATCAGCCCCAGCATTTT. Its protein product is CASSESRAYSNQPQHF.

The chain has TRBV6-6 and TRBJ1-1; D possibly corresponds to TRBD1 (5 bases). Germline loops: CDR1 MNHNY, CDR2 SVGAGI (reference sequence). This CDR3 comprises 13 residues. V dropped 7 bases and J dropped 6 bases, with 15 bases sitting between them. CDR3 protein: CASISRQGSEAFF. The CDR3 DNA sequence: TGTGCCAGCATCTCCCGTCAGGGTTCTGAAGCTTTCTTT.

Written as DNA, the CDR3 is TGTGCCTGGAATAGGGGGGACAGGCTCCCCTCTGGGGCCAACGTCCTGACTTTC. The encoded protein is CAWNRGDRLPSGANVLTF. V and J are TRBV30 and TRBJ2-6; 8 nucleotides agree with TRBD1. Germline values: CDR1 GTSNPN, CDR2 SVGIG (reference sequence). Trimming cost V 4 bases and J 0 bases; bases outside gene matches: 11. The CDR3 length is 18 residues.

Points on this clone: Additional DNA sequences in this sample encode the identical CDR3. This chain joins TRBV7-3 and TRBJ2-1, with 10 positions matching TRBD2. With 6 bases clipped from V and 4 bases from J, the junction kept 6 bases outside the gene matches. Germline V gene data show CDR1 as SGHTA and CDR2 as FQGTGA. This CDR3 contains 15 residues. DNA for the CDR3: TGTGCCAGCAGGCCCACTAGCGGGGCTTACAATGAGCAGTTCTTC. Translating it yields CASRPTSGAYNEQFF.

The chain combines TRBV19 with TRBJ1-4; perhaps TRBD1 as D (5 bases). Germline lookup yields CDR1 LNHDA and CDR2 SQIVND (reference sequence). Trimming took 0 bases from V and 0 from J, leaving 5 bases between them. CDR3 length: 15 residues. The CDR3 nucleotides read TGTGCCAGTAGTATAGAGGGGGCAACTAATGAAAAACTGTTTTTT. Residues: CASSIEGATNEKLFF.

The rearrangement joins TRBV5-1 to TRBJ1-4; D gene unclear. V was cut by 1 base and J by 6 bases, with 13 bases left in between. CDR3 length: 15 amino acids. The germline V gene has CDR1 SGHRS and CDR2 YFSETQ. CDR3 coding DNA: TGCGCCAGCAGCTTGATGGGGAGCCGGGATGAAAAACTGTTTTTT. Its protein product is CASSLMGSRDEKLFF.

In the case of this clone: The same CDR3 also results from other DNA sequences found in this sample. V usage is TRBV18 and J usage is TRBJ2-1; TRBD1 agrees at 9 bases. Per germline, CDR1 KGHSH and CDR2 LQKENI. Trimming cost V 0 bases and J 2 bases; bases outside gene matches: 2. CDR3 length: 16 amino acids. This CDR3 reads CASSPPGTGPYNEQFF. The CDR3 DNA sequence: TGTGCCAGCTCACCACCCGGGACAGGGCCCTACAATGAGCAGTTCTTC.

Here the CDR3 reads CASTPDRAPQPQHF. CDR3 nucleotides: TGTGCCAGTACCCCTGACAGGGCGCCTCAGCCCCAGCATTTT. The chain is built from TRBV19 and TRBJ1-5, with TRBD1 matching over 7 bases. CDR3 length equals 14 residues. V dropped 7 bases and J dropped 6; count of bases not matched to a gene: 9. Germline V gives CDR1 LNHDA, CDR2 SQIVND (reference sequence).

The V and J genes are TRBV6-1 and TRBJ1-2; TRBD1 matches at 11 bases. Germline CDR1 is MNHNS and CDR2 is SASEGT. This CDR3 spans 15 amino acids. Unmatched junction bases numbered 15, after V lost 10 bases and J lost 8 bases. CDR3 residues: CATTLKGQGARGYTF. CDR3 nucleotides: TGTGCCACGACCTTAAAAGGACAGGGGGCGCGAGGCTACACCTTC.

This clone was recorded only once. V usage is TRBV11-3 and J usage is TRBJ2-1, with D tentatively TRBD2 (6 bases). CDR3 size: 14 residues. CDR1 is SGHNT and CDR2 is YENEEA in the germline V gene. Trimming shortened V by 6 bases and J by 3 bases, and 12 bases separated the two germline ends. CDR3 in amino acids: CASSSSGYYNEQFF. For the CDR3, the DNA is TGTGCCAGCAGTAGTAGCGGATACTACAATGAGCAGTTCTTC.

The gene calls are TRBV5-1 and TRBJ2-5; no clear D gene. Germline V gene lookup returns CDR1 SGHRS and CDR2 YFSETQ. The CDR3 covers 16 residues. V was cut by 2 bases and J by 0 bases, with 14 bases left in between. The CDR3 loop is CASSLSRTAYQETQYF. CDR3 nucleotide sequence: TGCGCCAGCAGCTTAAGCCGAACGGCCTACCAAGAGACCCAGTACTTC.

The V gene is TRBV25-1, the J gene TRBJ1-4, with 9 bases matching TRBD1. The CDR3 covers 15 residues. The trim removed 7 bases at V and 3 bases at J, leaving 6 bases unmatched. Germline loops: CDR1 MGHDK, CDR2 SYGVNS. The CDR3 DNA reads TGTGCCAGCACCGCGAACAGGGGGCCTAATGAAAAACTGTTTTTT. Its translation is CASTANRGPNEKLFF.

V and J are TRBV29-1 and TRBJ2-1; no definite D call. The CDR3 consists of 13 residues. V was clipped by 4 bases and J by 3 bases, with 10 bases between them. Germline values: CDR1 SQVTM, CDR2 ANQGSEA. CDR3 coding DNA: TGCAGCGTTGGAGGTTCGGTCTACAATGAGCAGTTCTTC. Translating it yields CSVGGSVYNEQFF.

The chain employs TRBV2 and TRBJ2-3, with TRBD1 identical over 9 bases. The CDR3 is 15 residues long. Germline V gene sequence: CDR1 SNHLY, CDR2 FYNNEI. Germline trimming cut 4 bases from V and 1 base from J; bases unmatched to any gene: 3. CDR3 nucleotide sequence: TGTGCCAGCAGTGTGGGACAGGGCGGCACAGATACGCAGTATTTT. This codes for CASSVGQGGTDTQYF. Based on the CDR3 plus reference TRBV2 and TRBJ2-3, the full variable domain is EPEVTQTPSHQVTQMGQEVILRCVPISNHLYFYWYRQILGQKVEFLVSFYNNEISEKSEIFDDQFSVERPDGSNFTLKIRSTKLEDSAMYFCASSVGQGGTDTQYFGPGTRLTVL.

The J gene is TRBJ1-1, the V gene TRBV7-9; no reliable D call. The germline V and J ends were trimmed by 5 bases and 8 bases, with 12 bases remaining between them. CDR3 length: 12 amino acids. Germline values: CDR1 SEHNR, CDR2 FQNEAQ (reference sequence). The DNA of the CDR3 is TGTGCCAGCAGCCAGTTCTCCGGCGAAGCTTTCTTT. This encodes CASSQFSGEAFF.

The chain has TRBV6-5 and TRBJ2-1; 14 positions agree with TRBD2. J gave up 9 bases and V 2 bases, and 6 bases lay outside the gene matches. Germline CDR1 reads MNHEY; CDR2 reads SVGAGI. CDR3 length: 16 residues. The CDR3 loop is CASSYPGLAGAGEQFF. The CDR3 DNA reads TGTGCCAGCAGTTACCCGGGACTAGCGGGAGCGGGTGAGCAGTTCTTC.

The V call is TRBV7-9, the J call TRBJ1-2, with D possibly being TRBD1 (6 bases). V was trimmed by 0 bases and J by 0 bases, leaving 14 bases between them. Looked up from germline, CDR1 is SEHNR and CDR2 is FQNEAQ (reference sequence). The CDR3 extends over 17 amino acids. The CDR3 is CASSLAGGGGTNYGYTF. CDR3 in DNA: TGTGCCAGCAGCTTAGCTGGGGGCGGGGGAACTAACTATGGCTACACCTTC.

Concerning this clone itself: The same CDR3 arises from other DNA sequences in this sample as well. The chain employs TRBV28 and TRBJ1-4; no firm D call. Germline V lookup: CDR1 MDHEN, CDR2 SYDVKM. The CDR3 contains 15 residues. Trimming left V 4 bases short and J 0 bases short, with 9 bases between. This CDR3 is CASSSRDATNEKLFF. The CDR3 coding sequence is TGTGCCAGCAGTTCCCGGGATGCAACTAATGAAAAACTGTTTTTT.

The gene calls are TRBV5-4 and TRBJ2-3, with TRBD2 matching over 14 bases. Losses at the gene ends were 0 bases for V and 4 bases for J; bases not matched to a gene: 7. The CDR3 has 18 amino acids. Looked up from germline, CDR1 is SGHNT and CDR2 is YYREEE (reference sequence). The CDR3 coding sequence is TGTGCCAGCAGCTTGGGCCCCGGGACTAGCGGGAGAGCAGATACGCAGTATTTT. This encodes CASSLGPGTSGRADTQYF.

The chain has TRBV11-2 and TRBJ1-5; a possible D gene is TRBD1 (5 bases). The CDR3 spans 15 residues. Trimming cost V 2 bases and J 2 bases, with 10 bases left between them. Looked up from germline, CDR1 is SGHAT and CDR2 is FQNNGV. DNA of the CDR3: TGTGCCAGCAGCTTAACCTTGGGGGGCAATCAGCCCCAGCATTTT. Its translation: CASSLTLGGNQPQHF.

CDR3 in DNA: TGTGCCAGCAGCCCGAACATTCACGGGGCTTTCTTT. It yields the protein CASSPNIHGAFF. This chain uses TRBV7-2 with TRBJ1-1; no clear D. V was clipped by 5 bases and J by 11 bases, with 15 bases between them. The CDR3 length is 12 residues. Germline-derived CDR1 and CDR2 are SGHTA and FQGNSA.

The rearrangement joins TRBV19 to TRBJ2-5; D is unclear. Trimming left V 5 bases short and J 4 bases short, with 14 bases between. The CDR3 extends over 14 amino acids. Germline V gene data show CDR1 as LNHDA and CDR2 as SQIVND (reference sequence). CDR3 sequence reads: CASSGPRSGETQYF. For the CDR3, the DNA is TGTGCCAGTAGTGGCCCAAGGTCCGGAGAGACCCAGTACTTC.

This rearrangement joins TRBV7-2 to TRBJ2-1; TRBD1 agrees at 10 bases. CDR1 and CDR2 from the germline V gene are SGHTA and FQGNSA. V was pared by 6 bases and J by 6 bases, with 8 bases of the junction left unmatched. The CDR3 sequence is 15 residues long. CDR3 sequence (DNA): TGTGCCAGCAGTTTACCGACAGGGGGCTTCAATGAGCAGTTCTTC. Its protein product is CASSLPTGGFNEQFF. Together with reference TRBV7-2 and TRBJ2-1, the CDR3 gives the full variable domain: GAGVSQSPSNKVTEKGKDVELRCDPISGHTALYWYRQSLGQGLEFLIYFQGNSAPDKSGLPSDRFSAERTGGSVSTLTIQRTQQEDSAVYLCASSLPTGGFNEQFFGPGTRLTVL.

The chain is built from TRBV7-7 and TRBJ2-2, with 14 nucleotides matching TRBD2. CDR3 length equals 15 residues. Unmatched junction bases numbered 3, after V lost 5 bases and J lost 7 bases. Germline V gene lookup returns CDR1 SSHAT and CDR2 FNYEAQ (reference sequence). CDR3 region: CASSRGLAGGGELFF. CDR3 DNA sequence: TGTGCCAGCAGCCGTGGACTAGCGGGAGGCGGGGAGCTGTTTTTT.

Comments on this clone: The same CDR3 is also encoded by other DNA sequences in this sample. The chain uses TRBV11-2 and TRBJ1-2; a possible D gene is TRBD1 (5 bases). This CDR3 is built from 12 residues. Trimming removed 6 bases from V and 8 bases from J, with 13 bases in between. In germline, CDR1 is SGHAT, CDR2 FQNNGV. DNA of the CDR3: TGTGCCAGCAGTTGGGCGGGGGACGGCTACACCTTC. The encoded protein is CASSWAGDGYTF.

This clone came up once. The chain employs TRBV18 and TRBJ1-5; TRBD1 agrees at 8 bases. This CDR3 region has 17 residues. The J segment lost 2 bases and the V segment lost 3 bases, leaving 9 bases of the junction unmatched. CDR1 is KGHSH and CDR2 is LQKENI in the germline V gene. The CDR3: CASSPQGANRGNQPQHF. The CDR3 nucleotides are TGTGCCAGCTCACCCCAGGGGGCTAATCGAGGCAATCAGCCCCAGCATTTT.

The CDR3 DNA reads as TGTGCCAGCAGCCAAGAGAGGGTACGCAATGAGCAGTTCTTC. Its translation: CASSQERVRNEQFF. The V and J genes are TRBV4-2 and TRBJ2-1; a weak D match, TRBD2 (5 bases). Germline-derived CDR1 and CDR2 are LGHNA and YNFKEQ. Between the trimmed V and J ends, which lost 0 bases and 6 bases, there was a span of 9 bases. This CDR3 has 14 residues.